The 20 T cell receptor beta chains below all came from one sample that was sequenced in a study of siplizumab effects on memory and regulatory T cells. The data were produced by immunoSEQ multiplex PCR, yet TCRdb's version contains in-frame clones alone and is incomplete. The sample includes about 69,000 clones, around 90% seen only once; the top ten take 1.5% to 2%. Sequencing was performed on Tregs sorted from blood. These receptors came from a human donor in good health.

This rearrangement joins TRBV11-3 to TRBJ2-5; 13 nucleotides line up with TRBD2. The CDR3 contains 16 residues. The germline gives CDR1 SGHNT, CDR2 YENEEA. V was pared by 5 bases and J by 5 bases, with 8 bases of the junction left unmatched. CDR3 region: CASSPGTSGTWETQYF. The CDR3 nucleotides are TGTGCCAGCAGCCCCGGGACTAGCGGGACATGGGAGACCCAGTACTTC.

The rearrangement joins TRBV30 to TRBJ2-1, with D possibly being TRBD2 (6 bases). The CDR3 is made up of 13 amino acids. The V end was cut by 0 bases, the J end by 10 bases, with 13 bases between. Germline lookup yields CDR1 GTSNPN and CDR2 SVGIG (reference sequence). DNA of the CDR3: TGTGCCTGGAGTGTACGGGACGGGAGCGAGCAGTTCTTC. As protein: CAWSVRDGSEQFF. Complete variable domain (other parts from reference TRBV30 and TRBJ2-1): SQTIHQWPATLVQPVGSPLSLECTVEGTSNPNLYWYRQAAGRGLQLLFYSVGIGQISSEVPQNLSASRPQDRQFILSSKKLLLSDSGFYLCAWSVRDGSEQFFGPGTRLTVL.

The rearrangement uses TRBV19 and TRBJ1-5, with a possible D match to TRBD1 (6 bases). This CDR3 has 14 residues. CDR1 is LNHDA and CDR2 is SQIVND in the germline V gene (reference sequence). Trimming took 6 bases from V and 4 from J, leaving 13 bases between them. CDR3 in amino acids: CASRLQGSNQPQHF. The CDR3 DNA reads TGTGCCAGTAGACTACAGGGATCTAATCAGCCCCAGCATTTT.

This rearrangement joins TRBV15 to TRBJ2-7, with D unresolved. The germline CDR1 and CDR2 sequences are LNHNV and YYDKDF (reference sequence). V was shortened by 2 bases and J by 5 bases, with 10 bases between the two germline ends. The CDR3 is made up of 13 amino acids. The CDR3 coding sequence is TGTGCCACCAGCAGATCCGTGGAAAACGAGCAGTACTTC. Amino acids: CATSRSVENEQYF.

This rearrangement joins TRBV2 to TRBJ2-1; D possibly corresponds to TRBD1 (5 bases). Germline CDR1 is SNHLY and CDR2 is FYNNEI. The CDR3 has 14 residues. Trimming removed 7 bases at V and 8 bases at J, with 18 bases between. The CDR3 nucleotides read TGTGCCAGCAATCGGCAGGGATTAAAGTATGAGCAGTTCTTC. Its protein product is CASNRQGLKYEQFF.

This clone was seen only once. The rearrangement uses TRBV30 and TRBJ1-2; D not certain. The V gene lost 5 bases and the J gene lost 3 bases, with 7 bases spanning the gap. Germline V lookup: CDR1 GTSNPN, CDR2 SVGIG (reference sequence). This CDR3 comprises 11 residues. The CDR3 region is CAWGSYYGYTF. For the CDR3, the DNA is TGTGCCTGGGGCAGCTACTATGGCTACACCTTC.

The rearrangement joins TRBV7-8 to TRBJ2-7; 9 bases line up with TRBD2. The J segment lost 6 bases and the V segment lost 5 bases, leaving 11 bases of the junction unmatched. Germline CDR1 reads SGHVS; CDR2 reads FQNEAQ. The CDR3 runs 15 residues. The CDR3, as DNA: TGTGCCAGCAGCCCGCTAGCGGGGAAGGCAAGCGAGCAGTACTTC. Translating gives CASSPLAGKASEQYF.

The CDR3 bases are TGTGCCATCAGTGATCCAGTTTCGGCGTTGGGGACAGATACGCAGTATTTT. Protein sequence: CAISDPVSALGTDTQYF. J is TRBJ2-3 and V is TRBV10-3; D is uncertain. V was clipped by 3 bases and J by 3 bases, with 19 bases between them. Looked up from germline, CDR1 is ENHRY and CDR2 is SYGVKD. The CDR3 length is 17 residues.

The CDR3 reads CASSLAVADTQYF. CDR3 bases: TGCGCCAGCAGCTTGGCCGTGGCAGATACGCAGTATTTT. The chain has TRBV5-1 and TRBJ2-3; D unresolved. Germline V gives CDR1 SGHRS, CDR2 YFSETQ. The CDR3 length is 13 residues. The V end lost 0 bases, the J end lost 4 bases, and 6 bases lay between the germline ends.

CDR3 in amino acids: CASSVVEYGNTIYF. CDR3 nucleotide sequence: TGTGCCAGCAGCGTAGTGGAGTATGGAAACACCATATATTTT. The V gene is TRBV9, the J gene TRBJ1-3; D remains unclear. The CDR3 runs to 14 residues. The V end lost 0 bases, the J end lost 3 bases, and 7 bases lay between the germline ends. CDR1 is SGDLS and CDR2 is YYNGEE in the germline V gene.

The chain joins TRBV19 to TRBJ2-7; the match to TRBD1 covers 8 bases. The CDR3 is made up of 14 amino acids. CDR1 LNHDA and CDR2 SQIVND come from the germline V gene (reference sequence). V was pared by 6 bases and J by 3 bases, with 7 bases of the junction left unmatched. CDR3 nucleotides: TGTGCCAGTAGCTTACAGGGGGAAGGCTACGAGCAGTACTTC. It is translated as CASSLQGEGYEQYF.

V gene TRBV7-9 combines with J gene TRBJ2-5; 7 positions match TRBD2. The DNA end lines up better with TRBJ2-7; the J call may be wrong. The germline V gene encodes CDR1 SEHNR and CDR2 FQNEAQ (reference sequence). The CDR3 extends over 14 amino acids. The CDR3 loop is CASSLFGDYYEQYF. CDR3 in DNA: TGTGCCAGCAGCTTATTTGGGGACTACTACGAGCAGTACTTC.

This chain links TRBV5-1 with TRBJ2-7; a weak D match, TRBD1 (6 bases). Germline-derived CDR1 and CDR2 are SGHRS and YFSETQ. The V and J ends lost 4 bases and 4 bases respectively, with 15 bases between them. The length of the CDR3 is 14 residues. CDR3 in DNA: TGCGCCAGCAGCATGGACGGGACATCATACGAGCAGTACTTC. Residues: CASSMDGTSYEQYF.

The gene calls are TRBV2 and TRBJ2-4; perhaps TRBD1 as D (6 bases). V lost 11 bases, J lost 1 base, and 12 bases lay in between. The length of the CDR3 is 13 residues. Germline values: CDR1 SNHLY, CDR2 FYNNEI. The CDR3 sequence is CASGAAAKNIQYF. The CDR3 nucleotides are TGTGCCTCAGGGGCGGCGGCCAAAAACATTCAGTACTTC.

This chain links TRBV5-1 with TRBJ2-1; 7 bases are a match to TRBD2. V trimming: 4 bases; J trimming: 5 bases; junction bases outside the gene matches: 3. This CDR3 contains 13 residues. CDR1 and CDR2 from the germline V gene are SGHRS and YFSETQ. The CDR3 coding sequence is TGCGCCAGCAGCATAAGCGGGAACAATGAGCAGTTCTTC. Amino acids: CASSISGNNEQFF. Looking up the rest from reference TRBV5-1 and TRBJ2-1 gives the full variable domain: KAGVTQTPRYLIKTRGQQVTLSCSPISGHRSVSWYQQTPGQGLQFLFEYFSETQRNKGNFPGRFSGRQFSNSRSEMNVSTLELGDSALYLCASSISGNNEQFFGPGTRLTVL.

The chain links TRBV6-1 to TRBJ2-7; D gene unclear. CDR1 and CDR2 (germline): MNHNS, SASEGT. This CDR3 is built from 11 residues. The germline V and J ends were trimmed by 2 bases and 7 bases, with 6 bases remaining between them. The CDR3 DNA is TGTGCCAGCAGTGAAATAAGAGAGCAGTACTTC. It yields the protein CASSEIREQYF.

V is TRBV29-1 and J is TRBJ2-7, with D tentatively TRBD1 (5 bases). V lost 5 bases and J 4 bases, leaving 12 bases between the germline ends. Germline loops: CDR1 SQVTM, CDR2 ANQGSEA. The CDR3 is 12 residues long. CDR3 in amino acids: CSVSGSKYEQYF. Written as DNA, the CDR3 is TGCAGCGTTTCAGGGTCCAAGTACGAGCAGTACTTC.

Worth noting for this clone: One end of the junction is discordant with germline, which a read error may explain. At the DNA level, this CDR3 is encoded by other sequences in the same sample as well. V gene TRBV28 combines with J gene TRBJ2-7, with 7 bases lining up with TRBD1. Per germline, CDR1 MDHEN and CDR2 SYDVKM. This CDR3 has 15 residues. The CDR3 spells CASSAYRGRGYEQYF. CDR3 in DNA: TGTGCTAGCAGTGCGTACAGGGGAAGGGGCTACGAGCAGTACTTC.

This chain joins TRBV30 and TRBJ2-1, with D uncertain. CDR3 size: 12 residues. V lost 4 bases, J lost 5 bases, and 9 bases lay in between. The germline V gene has CDR1 GTSNPN and CDR2 SVGIG (reference sequence). The CDR3 protein is CAWMRLNNEQFF. The CDR3 DNA reads TGTGCCTGGATGAGGCTTAACAATGAGCAGTTCTTC. The full variable domain, with the rest looked up from reference TRBV30 and TRBJ2-1, is SQTIHQWPATLVQPVGSPLSLECTVEGTSNPNLYWYRQAAGRGLQLLFYSVGIGQISSEVPQNLSASRPQDRQFILSSKKLLLSDSGFYLCAWMRLNNEQFFGPGTRLTVL.

V and J are TRBV10-1 and TRBJ2-1, with 11 bases lining up with TRBD2. V was clipped by 4 bases and J by 5 bases; unmatched bases: 7. The CDR3 is 16 residues long. CDR1 and CDR2 from the germline V gene are WNHNN and SYGVQD (reference sequence). CDR3 amino acids: CASSAFSGRANNEQFF. CDR3 nucleotide sequence: TGCGCCAGCAGTGCCTTTAGCGGGAGGGCCAACAATGAGCAGTTCTTC.